This T cell receptor beta chain was profiled in a study of PD-L1 blockade in urothelial cancer. Study summary: Patients started atezolizumab around 2014, 1,200 mg intravenously every 3 weeks. Blood gave a median about 150,000 T cells.

Patients' cancers were locally advanced or metastatic urothelial carcinomas. Individual patients had between 1 and 8 samples, taken pretreatment and on-treatment. This CDR3 spans 12 amino acids. Germline loops: CDR1 MRHNA, CDR2 SNTAGT. V shed 5 bases and J 7 bases; nucleotides not matched to a gene: 2. Profiled with immunoSEQ multiplex PCR; TCRdb holds only in-frame clones, not every one. Of tens of thousands of clones in the sample, roughly 76% are singletons; the top ten hold under 2.5%. The source is a man aged 45-65 years with urothelial cancer. The chain combines TRBV6-4 with TRBJ2-1; TRBD2 aligns across 7 bases. The sample consisted of PBMCs, taken around atezolizumab (anti-PD-L1) treatment. The CDR3 DNA sequence: TGTGCCAGCAGTAGCGGGGAAAATGAGCAGTTCTTC. This codes for CASSSGENEQFF.